The 18 T cell receptor beta chains below all came from one sample that was sequenced in a study of T-cell reconstitution after alpha-beta-depleted transplantation in children (TCRdb year 2016). The library came from PCR. Sequenced using an Illumina HiSeq 2500. Molecular barcoding was employed in the preparation of TCR libraries, with unique molecular identifiers being used to normalize TCRbeta repertoire quantification. In-frame beta chains were kept once TCRdb had trimmed the public reads at Q25 with fastp and called clones with MiXCR. Here each entry gathers all rows of one CDR3 protein and keeps the most common genes and DNA. This sample is represented by about 980,000 distinct CDR3 sequences; about 29% of them were singletons. More than 25% of the sample is in the top ten clones. The treatment or condition label corresponds to: allogeneic hematopoietic cell transplantation with graft depleted of TCRalphabeta T cells and CD19 B cells.

The source material was PBMCs, mostly from graft donor cells, sampled 360 days after TCRalphabeta/CD19-depleted stem cell transplant. These receptors were collected from a boy in the first two years of life who had a stem cell transplant for SCID, so the T cells may come from the graft donor.

The chain employs TRBV15 and TRBJ2-5; 9 bases are shared with TRBD2. From germline, CDR1 is LNHNV and CDR2 YYDKDF (reference sequence). The V gene end was trimmed by 1 base and the J gene end by 2 bases; junction bases not matched to a gene: 11. The CDR3 is 18 residues long. CDR3 nucleotides: TGTGCCACCAGCAGAGCGATGGGCGGGGGGGCCCAGCAAGAGACCCAGTACTTC. Its translation is CATSRAMGGGAQQETQYF.

The J gene is TRBJ2-3, the V gene TRBV11-2; 7 bases are a match to TRBD2. This CDR3 has 14 amino acids. In germline, CDR1 is SGHAT, CDR2 FQNNGV. V was pared by 10 bases and J by 8 bases, with 15 bases of the junction left unmatched. The CDR3 protein is CATQRGRGEFTQYF. The CDR3 nucleotides read TGTGCCACCCAGCGGGGACGGGGGGAATTTACGCAGTATTTT.

This clonotype was detected only a few times. This chain connects TRBV9 to TRBJ2-7, with 8 nucleotides matching TRBD1. The CDR3 sequence is 15 residues long. Looked up from germline, CDR1 is SGDLS and CDR2 is YYNGEE. J lost 3 bases, V lost 0 bases, and 5 bases had no gene match. The CDR3 coding sequence is TGTGCCAGCAGCGTAGCGACAGGGGTGGGCTACGAGCAGTACTTC. Protein product: CASSVATGVGYEQYF.

A note on this clonotype: Mismatch with germline at one junction end may stem from a read error. The gene calls are TRBV19 and TRBJ2-1; D gene uncertain. The CDR3 spans 10 residues. The germline gives CDR1 LNHDA, CDR2 SQIVND (reference sequence). CDR3 in DNA: TGTGCCAGCGGAAACTTAGGTACGAACTTC. It is translated as CASGNLGTNF.

This clonotype was seen a handful of times. This sequence joins TRBV18 and TRBJ2-1; TRBD2 matches 10 bases. Germline V gene sequence: CDR1 KGHSH, CDR2 LQKENI. Trimming at V came to 3 bases and at J to 3 bases, leaving 5 bases not matched to a gene. The CDR3 length is 16 residues. The CDR3 DNA follows: TGTGCCAGCTCACCGGTTCCTAGCGGGGGCTACAATGAGCAGTTCTTC. Protein sequence: CASSPVPSGGYNEQFF.

Many counts were recorded for this clonotype. The V call is TRBV5-1, the J call TRBJ2-5; the D is unclear. Trimming left V 4 bases short and J 0 bases short, with 4 bases between. The CDR3 totals 12 residues. Per the germline V gene, CDR1 is SGHRS and CDR2 is YFSETQ. CDR3 region: CASSPDQETQYF. The DNA of the CDR3 is TGCGCCAGCAGCCCGGACCAAGAGACCCAGTACTTC.

This clonotype was observed a few times. The rearrangement joins TRBV12-3 or TRBV12-4 to TRBJ1-1; D call uncertain. The V and J ends lost 4 bases and 0 bases respectively, with 6 bases between them. The CDR3 sequence is 13 residues long. The CDR3 nucleotides are TGTGCCAGCAGTTGGTATGTGAACACTGAAGCTTTCTTT. Protein sequence: CASSWYVNTEAFF.

This chain uses TRBV7-2 with TRBJ2-7; TRBD1 aligns across 7 bases. Trimming cost V 5 bases and J 2 bases; bases outside gene matches: 0. Germline values: CDR1 SGHTA, CDR2 FQGNSA. The CDR3 is made up of 12 amino acids. The CDR3 loop reads CASSGTAYEQYF. For the CDR3, the DNA is TGTGCCAGCAGCGGGACAGCCTACGAGCAGTACTTC.

This chain connects TRBV12-3 or TRBV12-4 to TRBJ2-4; D might be TRBD2 (6 bases). This CDR3 contains 15 residues. The V end lost 3 bases, the J end lost 4 bases, and 13 bases lay between the germline ends. CDR3 DNA sequence: TGTGCCAGCAGTTTCGAGAACGCGGGGAAAAACATTCAGTACTTC. Residues: CASSFENAGKNIQYF.

This clonotype showed up just a few times. This chain joins TRBV7-2 and TRBJ2-6; TRBD1 agrees at 10 bases. The germline CDR1 and CDR2 sequences are SGHTA and FQGNSA. V lost 5 bases to trimming and J lost 3 bases; unmatched junction nucleotides: 4. This CDR3 region has 16 residues. This CDR3 is CASSLTGGFGANVLTF. The CDR3 region has the DNA TGTGCCAGCAGCCTGACAGGGGGCTTTGGGGCCAACGTCCTGACTTTC.

The V gene is TRBV4-3, the J gene TRBJ2-7; 7 bases are a match to TRBD1. CDR1 LGHNA and CDR2 YSLEER come from the germline V gene. The V and J ends lost 0 bases and 2 bases, in that order; junction bases with no gene match: 4. The CDR3 sequence is 15 residues long. For the CDR3, the DNA is TGCGCCAGCAGCCAAGAAGGAGGACAGGCCTACGAGCAGTACTTC. Its translation: CASSQEGGQAYEQYF.

The chain joins TRBV7-9 to TRBJ2-3, with 8 positions matching TRBD1. CDR3 length: 16 amino acids. The J segment lost 2 bases and the V segment lost 5 bases, leaving 9 bases of the junction unmatched. From germline, CDR1 is SEHNR and CDR2 FQNEAQ (reference sequence). CDR3 residues: CASSARVRGHTDTQYF. In nucleotides, the CDR3 is TGTGCCAGCAGCGCCCGGGTCAGGGGGCACACAGATACGCAGTATTTT.

This clonotype was detected only a few times. The chain combines TRBV5-8 with TRBJ2-3; possible D gene TRBD1, 5 bases. The germline CDR1 and CDR2 sequences are SGHTS and YDEGEE. This CDR3 spans 14 amino acids. Trimming cost V 6 bases and J 2 bases, with 13 bases left between them. The CDR3 sequence is CASTGWPFTDTQYF. Written as DNA, the CDR3 is TGTGCCAGCACAGGGTGGCCATTCACAGATACGCAGTATTTT.

Only one count was recorded for this clonotype. V gene TRBV14 combines with J gene TRBJ2-7; D is unclear. CDR1 SGHDN and CDR2 FVKESK come from the germline V gene. With 4 bases removed from V and 0 bases from J, the gap between germline ends came to 10 bases. The CDR3 spans 14 residues. This chain's CDR3 is CASSRAWGSYEQYF. The CDR3 region has the DNA TGTGCCAGCAGCCGCGCCTGGGGCTCCTACGAGCAGTACTTC. The whole variable domain, remainder taken from reference TRBV14 and TRBJ2-7, is EAGVTQFPSHSVIEKGQTVTLRCDPISGHDNLYWYRRVMGKEIKFLLHFVKESKQDESGMPNNRFLAERTGGTYSTLKVQPAELEDSGVYFCASSRAWGSYEQYFGPGTRLTVT.

The chain links TRBV5-1 to TRBJ2-7, with 9 positions matching TRBD1. The CDR3 is made up of 16 amino acids. The germline V gene encodes CDR1 SGHRS and CDR2 YFSETQ. After removal of 3 bases from V and 5 bases from J, the junction contained 12 bases not matched to a gene. The CDR3, as DNA: TGCGCCAGCAGCTCGGACCCCGGGACAGGGAACGACGAGCAGTACTTC. Its protein is CASSSDPGTGNDEQYF.

The gene calls are TRBV27 and TRBJ2-2, with 11 positions matching TRBD2. The CDR3 contains 18 residues. V lost 6 bases and J lost 4; bases outside the gene matches: 13. The germline gives CDR1 MNHEY, CDR2 SMNVEV (reference sequence). CDR3 region: CASSTSGGGLRGTGELFF. CDR3 coding DNA: TGTGCCAGCAGCACTAGCGGGGGAGGTCTACGAGGCACCGGGGAGCTGTTTTTT.

DNA for the CDR3: TGTGCCAGCAGTATTCCGGGAACAGGGTATCGCAATGAGCAGTTCTTC. Translated, it gives CASSIPGTGYRNEQFF. V and J are TRBV5-6 and TRBJ2-1, with D perhaps TRBD1 (6 bases). Germline V lookup: CDR1 SGHDT, CDR2 YYEEEE. The CDR3 is 16 amino acids. The V gene lost 5 bases and the J gene lost 6 bases, with 21 bases spanning the gap. Full variable domain (rest looked up from reference TRBV5-6 and TRBJ2-1): DAGVTQSPTHLIKTRGQQVTLRCSPKSGHDTVSWYQQALGQGPQFIFQYYEEEERQRGNFPDRFSGHQFPNYSSELNVNALLLGDSALYLCASSIPGTGYRNEQFFGPGTRLTVL.

This clonotype was observed a handful of times. The chain couples TRBV12-3 or TRBV12-4 to TRBJ2-3, with 8 bases that match TRBD1. V gave up 4 bases and J gave up 7 bases; unmatched junction bases: 4. This CDR3 is built from 13 residues. CDR3 DNA sequence: TGTGCCAGCAGTTCCCACAGGGGGAATACGCAGTATTTT. Translating gives CASSSHRGNTQYF.